The source of this T cell receptor (beta chain) is a study of blood T cells in healthy people across ages. Concerning this clonotype itself: The antigen remains undetermined.

Findings and limits, study-wide: A roughly linear fall in TCR beta diversity per million T cells was seen with increasing age. Researchers report that TCR beta diversity correlated strongly with naive T cell percentage.

Together with a sample-barcoded 5' primer, a J-beta primer mix was included in a second PCR lasting about 7 to 11 cycles. TCRdb re-derived calls from the 5' RACE reads in MiXCR, one entry per CDR3 protein. Among about 670,000 distinct CDR3 sequences, approximately 40% were seen once, and the ten largest hold 30%. The CDR3 has 14 amino acids. The ends were cut back, 3 bases at V and 7 bases at J, with 16 bases in the middle. The germline V gene encodes CDR1 MNHEY and CDR2 SVGEGT. Peripheral blood samples of 9 to 10 milliliters were drawn from each donor. J is TRBJ2-7 and V is TRBV6-2 or TRBV6-3; D unresolved. What was sequenced was blood. The receptor was derived from a man older than 75 in good health. For the CDR3, the DNA is TGTGCCAGCAGTTATCAGAGGAATAGGAATGAGCAGTACTTC. Translation: CASSYQRNRNEQYF.